These 14 T cell receptor beta chains came from one sample sequenced in a study of blood T cell repertoires in COVID-19. Sequencing was performed with immunoSEQ multiplex PCR; in TCRdb, only in-frame clones are kept and a portion is missing. Among about 150,000 clones listed, about four fifths were seen once. The sequencing sample was made of peripheral blood. The receptor source for this set is an elderly woman with acute or convalescent COVID-19.

The J gene is TRBJ1-1, the V gene TRBV3-1 (or the pseudogene TRBV3-2); the match to TRBD1 covers 9 bases. The germline V gene encodes CDR1 LGHDT and CDR2 YNNKEL (reference sequence). Trimming took 1 base from V and 4 from J; bases not matched to a gene: 4. The CDR3 consists of 15 residues. The CDR3: CASSQGQGGGTEAFF. The CDR3 coding sequence is TGTGCCAGCAGCCAAGGACAGGGGGGTGGCACTGAAGCTTTCTTT.

This chain links TRBV9 with TRBJ1-6; tentative D call: TRBD1 (5 bases). This CDR3 contains 16 residues. Germline V gene sequence: CDR1 SGDLS, CDR2 YYNGEE. V gave up 3 bases and J gave up 4 bases, with 14 bases separating them. CDR3: CASSARIQVYNSPLHF. CDR3 coding DNA: TGTGCCAGCAGCGCCCGAATACAGGTTTATAATTCACCCCTCCACTTT.

This rearrangement joins TRBV6-5 to TRBJ1-1; no reliable D call. The ends were cut back, 5 bases at V and 6 bases at J, with 13 bases in the middle. From germline, CDR1 is MNHEY and CDR2 SVGAGI. The CDR3 is 13 residues long. CDR3 region: CASSRREDAEAFF. The CDR3 region has the DNA TGTGCCAGCAGTCGACGGGAAGACGCTGAAGCTTTCTTT.

The V and J genes are TRBV7-3 and TRBJ2-3; 7 bases fit TRBD1. V shed 4 bases and J 3 bases; nucleotides not matched to a gene: 1. The CDR3 runs 13 residues. The germline V gene encodes CDR1 SGHTA and CDR2 FQGTGA. This CDR3 reads CASSSTGTDTQYF. The CDR3 DNA follows: TGTGCCAGCAGCTCGACAGGGACAGATACGCAGTATTTT.

This sequence joins TRBV4-2 and TRBJ1-2; 7 bases fit TRBD1. The germline V gene encodes CDR1 LGHNA and CDR2 YNFKEQ. This CDR3 contains 16 residues. Trimming at V came to 0 bases and at J to 0 bases, leaving 4 bases not matched to a gene. CDR3 bases: TGTGCCAGCAGCCAAGACCCGGGACAGTCTAACTATGGCTACACCTTC. Translation: CASSQDPGQSNYGYTF.

V and J are TRBV18 and TRBJ2-3; tentatively, D is TRBD2 (6 bases). The V gene lost 6 bases and the J gene lost 4 bases, with 11 bases spanning the gap. CDR1 and CDR2 from the germline V gene are KGHSH and LQKENI. The CDR3 spans 13 residues. CDR3 DNA: TGTGCCAGCTCGGCCCCGGGGGCAGATACGCAGTATTTT. This encodes CASSAPGADTQYF. The complete variable domain, with remaining parts taken from reference TRBV18 and TRBJ2-3, reads NAGVMQNPRHLVRRRGQEARLRCSPMKGHSHVYWYRQLPEEGLKFMVYLQKENIIDESGMPKERFSAEFPKEGPSILRIQQVVRGDSAAYFCASSAPGADTQYFGPGTRLTVL.

The chain employs TRBV9 and TRBJ1-3; D might be TRBD1 (5 bases). The CDR3 has 16 amino acids. Germline V lookup: CDR1 SGDLS, CDR2 YYNGEE. Trimming stripped 4 bases from V and 1 base from J, with 15 bases between. As DNA, the CDR3 is TGTGCCAGCAGCCCATCCCCGGGGGGGTCTGGAAACACCATATATTTT. Translation gives CASSPSPGGSGNTIYF.

This clone was detected ten times or more. This chain connects TRBV6-1 to TRBJ1-1; possible D gene TRBD1, 5 bases. Trimming cost V 3 bases and J 3 bases, with 8 bases left between them. Per germline, CDR1 MNHNS and CDR2 SASEGT. This CDR3 has 13 amino acids. The CDR3 DNA reads as TGTGCCAGCAGTGAGGGGGAGGACACTGAAGCTTTCTTT. Translated, it gives CASSEGEDTEAFF.

V is TRBV6-5 and J is TRBJ1-1, with TRBD1 matching 7 bases. This CDR3 contains 11 residues. V shed 8 bases and J 7 bases; nucleotides not matched to a gene: 4. Germline V lookup: CDR1 MNHEY, CDR2 SVGAGI. The CDR3 sequence is CASRQGNEAFF. The CDR3 nucleotides are TGTGCCAGCCGACAGGGTAATGAAGCTTTCTTT.

The chain joins TRBV7-3 to TRBJ1-2, with D possibly matching TRBD1 (6 bases). V was trimmed by 4 bases and J by 7 bases, leaving 19 bases between them. This CDR3 contains 15 residues. Germline assignment: CDR1 SGHTA and CDR2 FQGTGA. This chain's CDR3 is CASSSEAGEYGGYTF. CDR3 DNA sequence: TGTGCCAGCAGCTCTGAGGCAGGGGAGTATGGTGGCTACACCTTC.

This clone was seen only a few times. V is TRBV7-2 and J is TRBJ1-5; 11 bases match TRBD1. This CDR3 is built from 14 residues. CDR1 and CDR2 (germline): SGHTA, FQGNSA. Trimming at V came to 5 bases and at J to 9 bases, leaving 6 bases not matched to a gene. CDR3 in DNA: TGTGCCAGCAGCCAGGGACAGGGGGGTCGGCCCCAGCATTTT. This gives the protein CASSQGQGGRPQHF. Complete variable domain (other parts from reference TRBV7-2 and TRBJ1-5): GAGVSQSPSNKVTEKGKDVELRCDPISGHTALYWYRQSLGQGLEFLIYFQGNSAPDKSGLPSDRFSAERTGGSVSTLTIQRTQQEDSAVYLCASSQGQGGRPQHFGDGTRLSIL.

V gene TRBV3-1 (or the pseudogene TRBV3-2) combines with J gene TRBJ1-2, with D perhaps matching TRBD1 (5 bases). Germline loops: CDR1 LGHDT, CDR2 YNNKEL (reference sequence). The CDR3 runs to 17 residues. V was cut by 3 bases and J by 1 base, with 18 bases left in between. This chain's CDR3 is CASSHVPNTGHNYGYTF. DNA for the CDR3: TGTGCCAGCAGCCATGTTCCGAACACAGGACATAACTATGGCTACACCTTC.

The J gene is TRBJ2-7, the V gene TRBV6-5; D unresolved. Germline loops: CDR1 MNHEY, CDR2 SVGAGI. Trimming stripped 4 bases from V and 3 bases from J, with 10 bases between. CDR3 length: 13 amino acids. The CDR3 sequence is CASSSGRNYEQYF. The CDR3 DNA sequence: TGTGCCAGCAGTTCAGGCAGAAACTACGAGCAGTACTTC.

The rearrangement joins TRBV2 to TRBJ2-3; possibly TRBD1 for D (6 bases). V lost 6 bases and J lost 4, with 14 bases in between. From germline, CDR1 is SNHLY and CDR2 FYNNEI. This CDR3 contains 14 residues. CDR3 amino acids: CASRKGESSDTQYF. In DNA, the CDR3 is TGTGCCAGCAGGAAGGGGGAATCATCAGATACGCAGTATTTT.